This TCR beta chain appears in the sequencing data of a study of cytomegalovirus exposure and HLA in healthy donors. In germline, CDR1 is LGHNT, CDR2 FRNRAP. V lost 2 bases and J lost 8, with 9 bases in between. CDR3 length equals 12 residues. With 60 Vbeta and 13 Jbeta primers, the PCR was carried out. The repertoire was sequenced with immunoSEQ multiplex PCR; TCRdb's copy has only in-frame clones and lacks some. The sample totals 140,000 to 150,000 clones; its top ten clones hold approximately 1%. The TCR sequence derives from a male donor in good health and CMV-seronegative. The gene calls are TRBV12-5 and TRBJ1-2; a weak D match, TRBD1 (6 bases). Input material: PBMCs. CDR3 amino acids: CASGLTGRGYTF. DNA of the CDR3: TGTGCTAGTGGTTTGACAGGGAGAGGCTACACCTTC.